The present entry profiles one T cell receptor (beta chain) with its context. Its antigen is not identified. The data stem from a study of CD4 T cells in relation to SARS-CoV-2 and coronaviruses. On the study more broadly: ViraFEST: approximately ten-day antigen culture of PBMCs, then TCR beta CDR3 sequencing.

Trimming took off 1 base at V and 13 bases at J, with 8 bases between the two ends. The V gene's germline CDR1 is DFQATT and CDR2 SNEGSKA (reference sequence). The CDR3 is made up of 11 amino acids. TCRdb keeps only in-frame clones here, not all; method: immunoSEQ multiplex PCR. The table has 40,000 or so clones, 82% seen once; the top ten hold roughly 4.7%. The sequencing input was naive CD4+ T cells from PBMCs, cultured in vitro. The subset denotes: naive CD4+ T cells isolated by negative enrichment. The sequence came from an adult with COVID-19. V and J are TRBV20-1 and TRBJ1-6; D is undetermined. This chain's CDR3 is CSARGPIPLHF. CDR3 DNA sequence: TGCAGTGCTAGAGGACCTATTCCCCTCCACTTT.